Described below is a single T cell receptor (beta chain) sequence and its context. This entry comes from a study of blood T cell repertoires in COVID-19. Repertoires were generated with immunoSEQ multiplex PCR, while TCRdb's copy carries only in-frame clones and drops some. The sample lists over 75,000 clones, about 88% occurring once. The CDR3 totals 16 residues. V lost 5 bases and J lost 7; bases outside the gene matches: 14. Germline V gene lookup returns CDR1 MDHEN and CDR2 SYDVKM. The sequence was obtained from a woman of 80 years or more with acute or convalescent COVID-19. The genes are TRBV28 and TRBJ1-2; TRBD1 agrees at 9 bases. The specimen was peripheral blood. The CDR3 here is CASSLGTGFFFGGYTF. The CDR3 DNA reads as TGTGCCAGCAGTCTCGGGACAGGGTTTTTTTTCGGTGGCTACACCTTC.